One and the same sample provided the 5 T cell receptor beta chains below, sequenced in a study of blood T cells in healthy people across ages. The use of a sample-barcoded 5' primer and a J-beta primer mix characterized a second PCR of roughly 6 to 12 cycles. MiXCR, run by TCRdb on the 5' RACE reads, gives a single entry per CDR3 protein. The table has 600,000 to 800,000 distinct CDR3 sequences, over 20% seen once. Sequenced input: blood. The receptors shown here come from a man between 65 and 85 years old in good health.

The chain links TRBV29-1 to TRBJ1-2; D unresolved. The CDR3 has 12 amino acids. Germline assignment: CDR1 SQVTM and CDR2 ANQGSEA. The V gene lost 6 bases and the J gene lost 7 bases, with 15 bases spanning the gap. CDR3 DNA sequence: TGCAGCGTCAATCGGAGGGCCGGTGGCTACACCTTC. Translated: CSVNRRAGGYTF.

This rearrangement joins TRBV5-1 to TRBJ2-2; 10 bases are a match to TRBD2. This CDR3 spans 16 amino acids. V gave up 3 bases and J gave up 1 base; unmatched junction bases: 3. Germline loops: CDR1 SGHRS, CDR2 YFSETQ. CDR3 DNA: TGCGCCAGCAGCTCCTCTAGCGGGAGGAACACCGGGGAGCTGTTTTTT. As protein: CASSSSSGRNTGELFF.

This clonotype was detected a few times. This sequence joins TRBV2 and TRBJ1-1; D unclear. Germline lookup yields CDR1 SNHLY and CDR2 FYNNEI. V dropped 3 bases and J dropped 1 base, with 9 bases sitting between them. This CDR3 has 14 residues. DNA for the CDR3: TGTGCCAGCAGTGAGACCCCGGGGAACACTGAAGCTTTCTTT. Encoded protein: CASSETPGNTEAFF. Drawing the rest from reference TRBV2 and TRBJ1-1, the complete variable domain is EPEVTQTPSHQVTQMGQEVILRCVPISNHLYFYWYRQILGQKVEFLVSFYNNEISEKSEIFDDQFSVERPDGSNFTLKIRSTKLEDSAMYFCASSETPGNTEAFFGQGTRLTVV.

This clonotype has just a few counts. This sequence joins TRBV4-3 and TRBJ1-5; TRBD1 matches 7 bases. With 0 bases clipped from V and 4 bases from J, the junction kept 3 bases outside the gene matches. Germline V CDR1 and CDR2: LGHNA, YSLEER. This CDR3 is built from 15 residues. The CDR3 loop is CASSQEVQGNQPQHF. CDR3 nucleotides: TGCGCCAGCAGCCAAGAAGTACAGGGGAATCAGCCCCAGCATTTT.

J is TRBJ2-5 and V is TRBV7-3, with 10 bases lining up with TRBD2. The J call may be faulty, since TRBJ2-1 better matches the DNA end. The germline V gene encodes CDR1 SGHTA and CDR2 FQGTGA. The CDR3 is 15 residues long. In DNA form, the CDR3 reads TGTGCCAGCAGCTCGACTAGCGGGCTAGTCAATGAGCAGTTCTTC. This translates into CASSSTSGLVNEQFF.